The clone carrying this T cell receptor (beta chain) came up a few times. Its antigen is unknown. The sample is drawn from a study of T cells in Graves' hyperthyroidism and ophthalmopathy. Study-wide results and caveats: Blood samples included most of the expanded thyroid clonotypes exceeding 0.001.

Authors of the study amplified TCR beta CDR3 regions from RNA transcripts. Carried out on the TCR CDR3, a first-round RT-PCR used the HTBI primer set. TCRdb reprocessed the multiplex PCR reads via MiXCR and lists one record per CDR3 protein. The top ten clones hold around 17% of a sample with 690,000 or so distinct CDR3 sequences, 15% to 20% of them seen once. Hyperthyroidism had been newly diagnosed in patients aged 18 to 65, and its duration was under 2 months. The blood was taken when hyperthyroidism was first diagnosed, before any ophthalmopathy symptoms showed up. V was clipped by 2 bases and J by 3 bases; unmatched bases: 4. The germline CDR1 and CDR2 sequences are MNHEY and SVGAGI. This CDR3 region has 14 residues.

The receptor's source is a woman aged 45 to 65 with Graves' hyperthyroidism that later progressed to Graves' ophthalmopathy. The sequenced sample was blood. The chain recombines TRBV6-5 with TRBJ2-7; 7 nucleotides match TRBD1. The CDR3 spells CASSYGDSNYEQYF. CDR3 nucleotides: TGTGCCAGCAGTTACGGGGACAGTAACTACGAGCAGTACTTC.